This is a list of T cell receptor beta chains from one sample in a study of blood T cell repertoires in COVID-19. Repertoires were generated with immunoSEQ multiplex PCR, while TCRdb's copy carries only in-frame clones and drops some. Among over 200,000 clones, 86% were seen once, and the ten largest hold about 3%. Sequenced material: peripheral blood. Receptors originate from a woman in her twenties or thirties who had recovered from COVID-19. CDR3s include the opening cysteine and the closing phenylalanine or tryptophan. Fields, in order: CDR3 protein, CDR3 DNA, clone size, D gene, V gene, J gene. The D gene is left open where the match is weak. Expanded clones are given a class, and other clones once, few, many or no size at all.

CDR3aa: CASSLAVIGGETQYF
CDR3nt: TGCGCCAGCAGCTTGGCCGTGATCGGAGGAGAGACCCAGTACTTC
abundance: NA
d_gene: NA
v_gene: TRBV5-1
j_gene: TRBJ2-5

CDR3aa: CAWSVGRSTGELFF
CDR3nt: TGTGCCTGGAGTGTGGGTAGGAGCACCGGGGAGCTGTTTTTT
abundance: NA
d_gene: NA
v_gene: TRBV30
j_gene: TRBJ2-2

CDR3aa: CASSLYRYNEQFF
CDR3nt: TGTGCCAGCAGCTTGTACAGATACAATGAGCAGTTCTTC
abundance: NA
d_gene: NA
v_gene: TRBV7-9
j_gene: TRBJ2-1

CDR3aa: CASSDYLAGENNEQFF
CDR3nt: TGTGCCAGCAGTGACTACCTAGCGGGGGAGAACAATGAGCAGTTCTTC
abundance: NA
d_gene: TRBD2
v_gene: TRBV6-1
j_gene: TRBJ2-1

CDR3aa: CASRPGQSYGYTF
CDR3nt: TGTGCCAGCAGACCCGGACAGTCCTATGGCTACACCTTC
abundance: NA
d_gene: NA
v_gene: TRBV28
j_gene: TRBJ1-2

CDR3aa: CASSLQGYQPQHF
CDR3nt: TGTGCCAGCAGTCTCCAGGGATATCAGCCCCAGCATTTT
abundance: NA
d_gene: NA
v_gene: TRBV6-6
j_gene: TRBJ1-5

CDR3aa: CASSPRLAGYTDTQYF
CDR3nt: TGTGCCAGCAGCCCGAGACTAGCGGGGTATACAGATACGCAGTATTTT
abundance: NA
d_gene: TRBD2
v_gene: TRBV14
j_gene: TRBJ2-3

CDR3aa: CASSRTGTYEQYF
CDR3nt: TGTGCCAGCAGCCGAACAGGGACCTACGAGCAGTACTTC
abundance: NA
d_gene: NA
v_gene: TRBV9
j_gene: TRBJ2-7

CDR3aa: CATSRGGRFGYEQYF
CDR3nt: TGTGCCACCAGCCGAGGGGGCCGTTTCGGCTACGAGCAGTACTTC
abundance: NA
d_gene: TRBD1
v_gene: TRBV15
j_gene: TRBJ2-7

CDR3aa: CASSEHTGEIVGSPLHF
CDR3nt: TGTGCCAGCAGCGAACATACAGGGGAGATTGTAGGTTCACCCCTCCACTTT
abundance: NA
d_gene: TRBD1
v_gene: TRBV6-1
j_gene: TRBJ1-6

CDR3aa: CASAGGAGSLVYGYTF
CDR3nt: TGCGCCAGCGCCGGTGGCGCGGGGTCTTTGGTCTATGGCTACACCTTC
abundance: NA
d_gene: NA
v_gene: TRBV5-1
j_gene: TRBJ1-2

CDR3aa: CASSQVAVAGYSNQPQHF
CDR3nt: TGTGCCAGCAGCCAAGTCGCGGTCGCGGGCTATAGCAATCAGCCCCAGCATTTT
abundance: once
d_gene: NA
v_gene: TRBV3-1/TRBV3-2
j_gene: TRBJ1-5

CDR3aa: CSANRKETQYF
CDR3nt: TGCAGTGCTAACAGAAAAGAGACCCAGTACTTC
abundance: NA
d_gene: NA
v_gene: TRBV20-1
j_gene: TRBJ2-5

CDR3aa: CATSRDFEVWSSPLHF
CDR3nt: TGTGCCACCAGCAGAGATTTCGAAGTGTGGAGTTCACCCCTCCACTTT
abundance: NA
d_gene: NA
v_gene: TRBV15
j_gene: TRBJ1-6

CDR3aa: CASTTSGGYTDTQYF
CDR3nt: TGTGCCAGCACTACTAGCGGGGGATACACAGATACGCAGTATTTT
abundance: NA
d_gene: TRBD2
v_gene: TRBV2
j_gene: TRBJ2-3

CDR3aa: CAGHYRGAETQYF
CDR3nt: TGTGCCGGCCACTACAGGGGTGCGGAGACCCAGTACTTC
abundance: NA
d_gene: TRBD1
v_gene: TRBV3-1/TRBV3-2
j_gene: TRBJ2-5

CDR3aa: CASSLWANNEKLFF
CDR3nt: TGTGCCAGCAGTTTGTGGGCCAACAATGAAAAACTGTTTTTT
abundance: NA
d_gene: NA
v_gene: TRBV27
j_gene: TRBJ1-4

CDR3aa: CASSLSGVGALETQYF
CDR3nt: TGCGCCAGCAGCTTGTCGGGTGTGGGTGCATTAGAGACCCAGTACTTC
abundance: NA
d_gene: NA
v_gene: TRBV5-1
j_gene: TRBJ2-5

CDR3aa: CASSQRTGGTNNEKLFF
CDR3nt: TGTGCCAGCAGCCAAAGGACAGGGGGGACGAATAATGAAAAACTGTTTTTT
abundance: NA
d_gene: TRBD1
v_gene: TRBV3-1/TRBV3-2
j_gene: TRBJ1-4

CDR3aa: CASRAGGRTEAFF
CDR3nt: TGTGCCAGCAGAGCCGGGGGGAGGACTGAAGCTTTCTTT
abundance: few
d_gene: NA
v_gene: TRBV2
j_gene: TRBJ1-1

CDR3aa: CASSRQGDPGGYTF
CDR3nt: TGTGCCAGCAGCAGACAAGGTGATCCGGGGGGCTACACCTTC
abundance: NA
d_gene: NA
v_gene: TRBV3-1/TRBV3-2
j_gene: TRBJ1-2